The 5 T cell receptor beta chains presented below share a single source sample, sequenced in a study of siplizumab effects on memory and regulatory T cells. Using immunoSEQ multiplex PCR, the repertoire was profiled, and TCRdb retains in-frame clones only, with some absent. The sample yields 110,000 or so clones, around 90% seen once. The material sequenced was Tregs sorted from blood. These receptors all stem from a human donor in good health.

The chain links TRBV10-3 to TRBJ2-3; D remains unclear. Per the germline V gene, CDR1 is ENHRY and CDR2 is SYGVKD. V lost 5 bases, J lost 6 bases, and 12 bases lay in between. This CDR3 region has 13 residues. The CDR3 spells CAISTSGLDTQYF. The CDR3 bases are TGTGCCATCAGTACAAGTGGGTTGGATACGCAGTATTTT.

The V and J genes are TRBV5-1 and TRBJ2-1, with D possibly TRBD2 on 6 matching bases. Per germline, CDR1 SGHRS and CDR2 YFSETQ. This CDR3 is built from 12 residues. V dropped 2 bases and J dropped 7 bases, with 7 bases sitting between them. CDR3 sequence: CASSLGGNEQFF. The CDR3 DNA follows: TGCGCCAGCAGCTTAGGAGGGAATGAGCAGTTCTTC.

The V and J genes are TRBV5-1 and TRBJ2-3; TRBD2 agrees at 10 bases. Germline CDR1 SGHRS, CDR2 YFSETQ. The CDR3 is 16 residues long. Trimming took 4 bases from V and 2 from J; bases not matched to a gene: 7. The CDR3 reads CASSRQLAGVTDTQYF. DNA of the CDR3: TGCGCCAGCAGCCGCCAGCTAGCGGGGGTCACAGATACGCAGTATTTT.

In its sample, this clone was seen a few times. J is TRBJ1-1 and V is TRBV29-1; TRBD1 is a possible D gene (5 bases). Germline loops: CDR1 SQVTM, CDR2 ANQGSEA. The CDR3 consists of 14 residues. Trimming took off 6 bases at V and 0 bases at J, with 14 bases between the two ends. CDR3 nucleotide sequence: TGCAGCGTCCAGCCGGGACGTATGAACACTGAAGCTTTCTTT. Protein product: CSVQPGRMNTEAFF.

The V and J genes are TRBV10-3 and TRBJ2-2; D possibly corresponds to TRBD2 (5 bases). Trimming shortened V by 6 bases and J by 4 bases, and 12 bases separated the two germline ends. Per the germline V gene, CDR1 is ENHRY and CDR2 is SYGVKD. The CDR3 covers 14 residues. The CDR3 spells CAIRKAEVTGELFF. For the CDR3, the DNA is TGTGCCATCAGGAAGGCGGAGGTCACCGGGGAGCTGTTTTTT.